This passage covers 11 T cell receptor beta chains from one sample sequenced in a study of beta chain features in type 1 diabetes. Reverse transcribing all isolated RNA meant expressed TCRB transcripts were sequenced. The table came from immunoSEQ multiplex PCR; TCRdb's copy has only in-frame clones and leaves some out. The table shows roughly 400,000 clones, with approximately 15% occurring only once. The sequenced sample consisted of naive CD4+ T cells from blood. Receptors were obtained from a man aged 25 to 40 in good health.

This clone was seen only a few times. This chain connects TRBV7-9 to TRBJ2-7; 7 bases align to TRBD1. With V trimmed by 0 bases and J by 0 bases, 8 bases remained unmatched. The CDR3 sequence is 17 residues long. The germline CDR1 and CDR2 sequences are SEHNR and FQNEAQ (reference sequence). The CDR3 here is CASSLALRQGRSYEQYV. CDR3 coding DNA: TGTGCCAGCAGCTTAGCGCTCCGACAGGGCCGCTCCTACGAGCAGTACGTC.

J is TRBJ1-3 and V is TRBV9; D may be TRBD1 (6 bases). CDR3 size: 14 residues. Per germline, CDR1 SGDLS and CDR2 YYNGEE. The V end was cut by 4 bases, the J end by 5 bases, with 13 bases between. CDR3 bases: TGTGCCAGCAGCCCTTGGGGGGGCAGAAACACCATATATTTT. Its translation is CASSPWGGRNTIYF. The full variable domain, completed using reference TRBV9 and TRBJ1-3, is DSGVTQTPKHLITATGQRVTLRCSPRSGDLSVYWYQQSLDQGLQFLIQYYNGEERAKGNILERFSAQQFPDLHSELNLSSLELGDSALYFCASSPWGGRNTIYFGEGSWLTVV.

This clone appeared a few times. This chain links TRBV5-1 with TRBJ2-1; 14 positions agree with TRBD2. With 4 bases clipped from V and 7 bases from J, the junction kept 4 bases outside the gene matches. CDR3 size: 15 residues. Germline CDR1 is SGHRS and CDR2 is YFSETQ. The DNA for the CDR3 is TGCGCCAGCAGCGCGGGACTAGCGGGAGAAAATGAGCAGTTCTTC. Amino acids: CASSAGLAGENEQFF. Looking up the rest from reference TRBV5-1 and TRBJ2-1 gives the full variable domain: KAGVTQTPRYLIKTRGQQVTLSCSPISGHRSVSWYQQTPGQGLQFLFEYFSETQRNKGNFPGRFSGRQFSNSRSEMNVSTLELGDSALYLCASSAGLAGENEQFFGPGTRLTVL.

This clone was detected a few times. The rearrangement uses TRBV6-5 and TRBJ2-7; D unclear. Trimming took 0 bases from V and 5 from J, leaving 8 bases between them. Germline V gene lookup returns CDR1 MNHEY and CDR2 SVGAGI. The CDR3 sequence is 13 residues long. This chain's CDR3 is CASSYSYQNEQYF. Written as DNA, the CDR3 is TGTGCCAGCAGTTACTCGTACCAAAACGAGCAGTACTTC.

The genes are TRBV7-9 and TRBJ2-1; no clear D gene. The CDR3 sequence is 14 residues long. CDR1 and CDR2 from the germline V gene are SEHNR and FQNEAQ (reference sequence). V was clipped by 6 bases and J by 7 bases, with 16 bases between them. The CDR3 region is CASRSRTPANEQFF. CDR3 nucleotides: TGTGCCAGCAGGTCTAGAACTCCAGCTAATGAGCAGTTCTTC.

The sample holds a few counts of this clone. CDR3 in amino acids: CASSPREWGTGELFF. In nucleotides, the CDR3 is TGTGCCAGCAGTCCCCGGGAGTGGGGCACCGGGGAGCTGTTTTTT. The chain carries TRBV9 and TRBJ2-2, with a possible D match to TRBD2 (6 bases). Germline-derived CDR1 and CDR2 are SGDLS and YYNGEE. V dropped 5 bases and J dropped 4 bases, with 15 bases sitting between them. The CDR3 has 15 amino acids.

The CDR3 nucleotides are TGCGCCAGCAGCCCAGGGACTAGCGGAAAACCTCGGTTCTCCTACAATGAGCAGTTCTTC. This sequence encodes CASSPGTSGKPRFSYNEQFF. The rearrangement uses TRBV4-3 and TRBJ2-1; 11 nucleotides match TRBD2. Germline loops: CDR1 LGHNA, CDR2 YSLEER. Germline trimming cut 4 bases from V and 0 bases from J; bases unmatched to any gene: 14. This CDR3 spans 20 amino acids.

The chain carries TRBV20-1 and TRBJ1-1, with unresolved D. Germline V gene sequence: CDR1 DFQATT, CDR2 SNEGSKA (reference sequence). Trimming cost V 7 bases and J 0 bases, with 6 bases left between them. CDR3 size: 11 residues. CDR3 coding DNA: TGCAGTGTTCAAATGAACACTGAAGCTTTCTTT. Translating it yields CSVQMNTEAFF.

In its sample, this clone was seen a few times. This chain links TRBV30 with TRBJ1-5; 7 nucleotides align to TRBD1. The CDR3 runs to 12 residues. Germline V CDR1 and CDR2: GTSNPN, SVGIG (reference sequence). Trimming removed 3 bases from V and 9 bases from J; junction bases left unmatched: 5. The CDR3 reads CAWSLGQAPQHF. The DNA for the CDR3 is TGTGCCTGGAGCTTAGGACAGGCGCCCCAGCATTTT.

The rearrangement joins TRBV20-1 to TRBJ2-5; D call uncertain. The V gene's germline CDR1 is DFQATT and CDR2 SNEGSKA (reference sequence). The CDR3 has 11 amino acids. CDR3 sequence reads: CSRKVGETQYF. The CDR3 DNA is TGCAGCCGGAAGGTCGGGGAGACCCAGTACTTC.

The chain employs TRBV30 and TRBJ2-5; 7 bases line up with TRBD2. Germline V gene lookup returns CDR1 GTSNPN and CDR2 SVGIG (reference sequence). Germline trimming cut 2 bases from V and 3 bases from J; bases unmatched to any gene: 15. This CDR3 comprises 17 residues. In DNA, the CDR3 is TGTGCCTGGAGTCCCCGCCGAGGCGGGAGTGGAAAAGAGACCCAGTACTTC. This sequence encodes CAWSPRRGGSGKETQYF. The full variable domain, with the rest looked up from reference TRBV30 and TRBJ2-5, is SQTIHQWPATLVQPVGSPLSLECTVEGTSNPNLYWYRQAAGRGLQLLFYSVGIGQISSEVPQNLSASRPQDRQFILSSKKLLLSDSGFYLCAWSPRRGGSGKETQYFGPGTRLLVL.